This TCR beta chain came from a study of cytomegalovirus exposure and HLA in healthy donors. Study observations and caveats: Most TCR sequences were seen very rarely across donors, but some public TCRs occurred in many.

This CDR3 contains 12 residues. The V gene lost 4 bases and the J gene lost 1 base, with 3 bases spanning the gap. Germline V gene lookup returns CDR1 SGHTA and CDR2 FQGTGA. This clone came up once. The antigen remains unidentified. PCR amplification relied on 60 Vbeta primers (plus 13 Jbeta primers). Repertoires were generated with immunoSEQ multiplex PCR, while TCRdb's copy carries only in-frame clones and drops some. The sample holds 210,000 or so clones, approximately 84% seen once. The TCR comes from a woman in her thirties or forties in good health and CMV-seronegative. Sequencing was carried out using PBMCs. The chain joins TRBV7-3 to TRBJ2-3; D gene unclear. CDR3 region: CASSSGTDTQYF. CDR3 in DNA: TGTGCCAGCAGCTCGGGCACAGATACGCAGTATTTT.